The present entry profiles one T cell receptor (beta chain) with its context. Its antigen is as yet unknown. This record comes from a study of OX40 agonist ivuxolimab in advanced cancers. About the study: Patients were dosed with the agonistic anti-OX40 (CD134) antibody ivuxolimab. Males comprised 82.7% of the group, whose mean age was approximately 60 years (range about 20 to 79).

Whole-study findings and limits: Certain nonresponders likewise exhibited a low normalized T-cell clonal expansion.

Produced via immunoSEQ multiplex PCR; TCRdb's table is partial and in-frame only. This table holds approximately 79,000 clones, 92% found once. The germline V gene encodes CDR1 LNHDA and CDR2 SQIVND (reference sequence). CDR3 length: 14 amino acids. V was clipped by 3 bases and J by 4 bases, with 12 bases between them. People who had autoimmune disease history or systemic immunosuppression were excluded. The starting material was CD4+ or CD8+ T cells sorted from blood, obtained in a trial of the OX40 agonist ivuxolimab. V is TRBV19 and J is TRBJ1-1; D not certain. This receptor was identified in an adult with an advanced solid tumor such as melanoma, head and neck, liver or kidney cancer. The CDR3 DNA reads as TGTGCCAGTAGTATCGTCAGGATAGGCACTGAAGCTTTCTTT. This gives the protein CASSIVRIGTEAFF. The full variable domain, with the rest looked up from reference TRBV19 and TRBJ1-1, is DGGITQSPKYLFRKEGQNVTLSCEQNLNHDAMYWYRQDPGQGLRLIYYSQIVNDFQKGDIAEGYSVSREKKESFPLTVTSAQKNPTAFYLCASSIVRIGTEAFFGQGTRLTVV.